This T cell receptor beta chain is drawn from a study of STAT5B mutations in CD4+ large granular lymphocyte leukemia. Study-wide results and limits: About 24% of private leukemic clonotypes occurred rarely in other patients' non-leukemic repertoires.

The assay was run at survey level. The data were produced by immunoSEQ multiplex PCR, yet TCRdb's version contains in-frame clones alone and is incomplete. The data show 30,000 to 40,000 clones, around 88% seen once. Worth noting for this clone: Its target is not known. One end of the junction fails to match germline, which may point to a read error.

The sample consisted of CD4+ T cells from blood buffy coats. The sequence was collected from a human donor in good health.

CDR3 nucleotide sequence: TGTGCCAGCAGCCCGGGGACAGGCCTTGAGGGGGGATTT. Residues: CASSPGTGLEGGF. This sequence joins TRBV7-3 and TRBJ1-1; 8 bases line up with TRBD1. This CDR3 is 13 amino acids long. CDR1 and CDR2 (germline): SGHTA, FQGTGA.